This T cell receptor (beta chain) emerged from a study of cytomegalovirus exposure and HLA in healthy donors. Healthy bone marrow donors formed the donor group. Primers: 60 Vbeta forward and 13 Jbeta reverse. Produced via immunoSEQ multiplex PCR; TCRdb's table is partial and in-frame only. The sample data list roughly 120,000 clones. This CDR3 comprises 14 residues. V shed 2 bases and J 10 bases; nucleotides not matched to a gene: 8. Germline lookup yields CDR1 MNHNY and CDR2 SVGAGI (reference sequence). The receptor was derived from a man between 18 and 35 years old in good health and CMV-seronegative. The chain joins TRBV6-6 to TRBJ2-3; 8 bases are shared with TRBD2. The sequenced sample was PBMCs. The CDR3: CASSYPEAGGAQYF. In DNA, the CDR3 is TGTGCCAGCAGTTACCCCGAGGCGGGGGGTGCGCAGTATTTT.